This TCR beta chain derives from a study of T cell clones after liver transplantation. Overall study findings and caveats: The donor-reactive repertoire was only partly measurable in a couple of subjects, lacking donor cells.

Assay used: immunoSEQ multiplex PCR; TCRdb lists only in-frame clones, some missing. The table records 68,000 or so clones, more than 85% of them present only once. As regards this clone: Its antigen is currently unknown.

Specimen: CD4+ T cells from blood, collected nearly 26 months after liver transplant. The origin of this receptor is a human patient who received a liver transplant. Some of the T cells might come from the graft donor.

The CDR3 sequence: CASSLSGNQPQHF. The CDR3, as DNA: TGTGCCAGCAGCTTATCCGGGAATCAGCCCCAGCATTTT. This rearrangement joins TRBV7-9 to TRBJ1-5; no definite D call. This CDR3 contains 13 residues. Per the germline V gene, CDR1 is SEHNR and CDR2 is FQNEAQ (reference sequence). Trimming cost V 2 bases and J 4 bases, with 6 bases left between them.